Below, 5 T cell receptor beta chains from the same sample are listed, as sequenced in a study of follicular helper T cells after annual influenza vaccination. Produced via immunoSEQ multiplex PCR; TCRdb's table is partial and in-frame only. Here the sample spans around 7,300 clones, about four fifths being singletons. Time point in this sample: 2015-2016 season, 7 days after influenza vaccination. The input for sequencing was CXCR5- memory CD4+ T cells sorted from blood, taken 7 days after influenza vaccination. These receptors all stem from an adult who received the influenza vaccine.

The V gene is TRBV27, the J gene TRBJ1-1, with 9 bases lining up with TRBD1. Trimming removed 5 bases from V and 4 bases from J; junction bases left unmatched: 8. The V gene's germline CDR1 is MNHEY and CDR2 SMNVEV (reference sequence). The length of the CDR3 is 15 residues. DNA of the CDR3: TGTGCCAGCAGTATACAGGGGGCACGGGGCACTGAAGCTTTCTTT. Its protein is CASSIQGARGTEAFF.

This chain uses TRBV4-3 with TRBJ2-7; 8 bases align to TRBD2. The CDR3 is 17 residues long. Trimming cost V 0 bases and J 6 bases; bases outside gene matches: 13. Germline CDR1 LGHNA, CDR2 YSLEER. The CDR3 sequence: CASSQEPRAAGGFEQYF. CDR3 nucleotide sequence: TGCGCCAGCAGCCAAGAACCCCGGGCCGCGGGAGGATTCGAGCAGTACTTC.

J is TRBJ2-4 and V is TRBV6-1; TRBD1 is a possible D gene (6 bases). V was trimmed by 6 bases and J by 2 bases, leaving 11 bases between them. Per germline, CDR1 MNHNS and CDR2 SASEGT. This CDR3 has 14 amino acids. The CDR3 protein is CASRPQGSKNIQYF. CDR3 coding DNA: TGTGCCAGCAGGCCACAGGGATCCAAAAACATTCAGTACTTC.

The rearrangement joins TRBV10-1 to TRBJ1-1; TRBD1 agrees at 8 bases. Looked up from germline, CDR1 is WNHNN and CDR2 is SYGVQD (reference sequence). The trim removed 9 bases at V and 5 bases at J, leaving 26 bases unmatched. The CDR3 runs to 19 residues. CDR3 sequence reads: CASIRDRRELLGAMTEAFF. DNA for the CDR3: TGCGCCAGTATCCGGGACAGGAGGGAATTATTGGGGGCGATGACTGAAGCTTTCTTT.

The chain combines TRBV7-2 with TRBJ2-2; TRBD2 agrees at 7 bases. CDR1 and CDR2 (germline): SGHTA, FQGNSA. The CDR3 contains 16 residues. Trimming took 1 base from V and 1 from J; bases not matched to a gene: 3. The chain's CDR3 is CASSLVPSGNTGELFF. CDR3 DNA: TGTGCCAGCAGCTTAGTACCTAGCGGGAACACCGGGGAGCTGTTTTTT.